Below, 2 T cell receptor beta chains from the same sample are listed, as sequenced in a study of CD8+CD57+ T cells in acquired aplastic anemia. The patients chosen for sequencing had shown expansion of CD8+CD57+ cells (detected by flow cytometry). Both TCR beta VDJ combination and CDR3 sequence profiling were carried out. Genomic DNA was the template for this profiling. TCRdb called the reads again in MiXCR, with one record for every CDR3 protein. The sample includes 310,000 or so distinct CDR3 sequences, about three fifths of them seen just once. Specimen: sorted CD4+, CD8+, or CD8+CD57+ T cells (not recorded which) from PBMCs. The receptors derive from a human donor with aplastic anemia.

The CDR3 loop reads CASGRGNTEAFF. CDR3 nucleotide sequence: TGTGCCAGCGGGAGAGGAAACACTGAAGCTTTCTTT. V gene TRBV11-2 combines with J gene TRBJ1-1; D is ambiguous. Germline values: CDR1 SGHAT, CDR2 FQNNGV. Trimming cost V 8 bases and J 2 bases, with 9 bases left between them. CDR3 length equals 12 residues.

The chain carries TRBV7-8 and TRBJ1-2, with unresolved D. Germline loops: CDR1 SGHVS, CDR2 FQNEAQ. This CDR3 contains 17 residues. Trimming removed 1 base from V and 8 bases from J, with 23 bases in between. This chain's CDR3 is CASSLEGEDRPSWGYTF. CDR3 DNA: TGTGCCAGCAGCTTAGAAGGTGAGGACCGGCCGTCATGGGGCTACACCTTC.